What follows are 26 T cell receptor beta chains derived from one specimen sequenced in a study of T cells in localized non-small cell lung cancer. The protocol was immunoSEQ multiplex PCR, while the TCRdb copy is restricted to in-frame clones and leaves out a portion. The sample yields more than 20,000 clones, 85% to 90% seen once. The sample in question was peripheral blood, obtained before any cancer treatment. All receptors come from a male donor older than 55 with stage I squamous cell lung carcinoma.

V is TRBV20-1 and J is TRBJ2-1, with unresolved D. The CDR3 is made up of 11 amino acids. V lost 6 bases to trimming and J lost 6 bases, with 9 bases between them. Germline CDR1 and CDR2: DFQATT and SNEGSKA (reference sequence). CDR3 residues: CSAPESNEQFF. The CDR3 DNA follows: TGCAGTGCCCCGGAAAGCAATGAGCAGTTCTTC.

The gene calls are TRBV5-1 and TRBJ2-7, with 8 nucleotides matching TRBD1. V lost 4 bases to trimming and J lost 7 bases; unmatched junction nucleotides: 19. This CDR3 region has 17 residues. CDR1 SGHRS and CDR2 YFSETQ come from the germline V gene. This CDR3 reads CASSVDLLGQGAGEQYF. The CDR3 region has the DNA TGCGCCAGCAGCGTGGACCTCCTTGGCCAGGGGGCTGGTGAGCAGTACTTC.

This sequence joins TRBV5-4 and TRBJ1-5, with D perhaps matching TRBD1 (5 bases). CDR3 length: 15 residues. With 5 bases removed from V and 4 bases from J, the gap between germline ends came to 16 bases. Germline CDR1 SGHNT, CDR2 YYREEE (reference sequence). This chain's CDR3 is CASRKDTQINQPQHF. CDR3 sequence (DNA): TGTGCCAGCAGAAAGGACACCCAGATTAATCAGCCCCAGCATTTT.

The chain recombines TRBV6-1 with TRBJ2-1; 8 bases are shared with TRBD1. The CDR3 consists of 14 residues. Germline values: CDR1 MNHNS, CDR2 SASEGT. The V gene end was trimmed by 6 bases and the J gene end by 8 bases; junction bases not matched to a gene: 9. CDR3 residues: CASRPGQGFDEQFF. CDR3 sequence (DNA): TGTGCCAGCAGACCCGGACAGGGCTTCGATGAGCAGTTCTTC.

The CDR3: CASSREGPFLGYTF. In DNA form, the CDR3 reads TGCGCCAGCTCTAGAGAGGGGCCCTTTCTTGGCTACACCTTC. V usage is TRBV5-1 and J usage is TRBJ1-2; weak D call: TRBD1 (5 bases). This CDR3 is 14 amino acids long. Between the trimmed V and J ends, which lost 7 bases and 7 bases, there was a span of 20 bases. CDR1 and CDR2 (germline): SGHRS, YFSETQ.

The gene calls are TRBV5-1 and TRBJ2-7, with 7 bases that match TRBD1. Germline trimming cut 3 bases from V and 0 bases from J; bases unmatched to any gene: 9. The germline V gene encodes CDR1 SGHRS and CDR2 YFSETQ. CDR3 length: 16 amino acids. The CDR3 reads CASSSIPGQASYEQYF. The CDR3 DNA reads as TGCGCCAGCAGCTCCATACCCGGACAGGCCTCCTACGAGCAGTACTTC.

The rearrangement joins TRBV30 to TRBJ1-5; no definite D call. This CDR3 is 17 amino acids long. Germline loops: CDR1 GTSNPN, CDR2 SVGIG (reference sequence). The V and J ends lost 0 bases and 1 base respectively, with 16 bases between them. DNA of the CDR3: TGTGCCTGGAGTGTAACCGGAGGCAGGATGAGCAATCAGCCCCAGCATTTT. The encoded protein is CAWSVTGGRMSNQPQHF. Using reference TRBV30 and TRBJ1-5 for the parts outside the CDR3, the full variable domain is SQTIHQWPATLVQPVGSPLSLECTVEGTSNPNLYWYRQAAGRGLQLLFYSVGIGQISSEVPQNLSASRPQDRQFILSSKKLLLSDSGFYLCAWSVTGGRMSNQPQHFGDGTRLSIL.

The chain links TRBV5-1 to TRBJ2-2; D not certain. Trimming left V 0 bases short and J 4 bases short, with 10 bases between. Germline values: CDR1 SGHRS, CDR2 YFSETQ. There are 15 residues in the CDR3. The DNA of the CDR3 is TGCGCCAGCAGCTTGGACCCGCGGAGCACCGGGGAGCTGTTTTTT. This encodes CASSLDPRSTGELFF.

The chain is built from TRBV19 and TRBJ1-1; maybe TRBD1 (6 bases). The CDR3 covers 12 residues. V dropped 2 bases and J dropped 12 bases, with 13 bases sitting between them. Germline assignment: CDR1 LNHDA and CDR2 SQIVND (reference sequence). The CDR3 region has the DNA TGTGCCAGTAGTATACTACAGGGAAAGTCTTTCTTT. It specifies CASSILQGKSFF.

This clone appeared once. The chain combines TRBV9 with TRBJ1-6; 8 bases match TRBD1. Germline assignment: CDR1 SGDLS and CDR2 YYNGEE. V dropped 4 bases and J dropped 6; count of bases not matched to a gene: 9. This CDR3 spans 16 amino acids. This chain's CDR3 is CASSLGQAGGNSPLHF. CDR3 DNA sequence: TGTGCCAGCAGCCTGGGACAGGCTGGAGGTAATTCACCCCTCCACTTT.

The chain couples TRBV6-1 to TRBJ1-2; 7 nucleotides align to TRBD1. V lost 7 bases to trimming and J lost 4 bases; unmatched junction nucleotides: 3. From germline, CDR1 is MNHNS and CDR2 SASEGT. The CDR3 has 12 amino acids. The CDR3 spells CASTGQLYGYTF. CDR3 nucleotides: TGTGCCAGCACGGGACAGCTCTATGGCTACACCTTC.

The chain joins TRBV2 to TRBJ2-5; D possibly corresponds to TRBD1 (6 bases). Between the trimmed V and J ends, which lost 4 bases and 1 base, there was a span of 13 bases. CDR3 length equals 15 residues. Germline V gene lookup returns CDR1 SNHLY and CDR2 FYNNEI. For the CDR3, the DNA is TGTGCCAGCAGTGCCCCGGCGGACAGCCAAGAGACCCAGTACTTC. This gives the protein CASSAPADSQETQYF. The full variable domain, completed using reference TRBV2 and TRBJ2-5, is EPEVTQTPSHQVTQMGQEVILRCVPISNHLYFYWYRQILGQKVEFLVSFYNNEISEKSEIFDDQFSVERPDGSNFTLKIRSTKLEDSAMYFCASSAPADSQETQYFGPGTRLLVL.

The rearrangement uses TRBV27 and TRBJ1-1, with 10 bases aligning to TRBD1. The V gene's germline CDR1 is MNHEY and CDR2 SMNVEV (reference sequence). The CDR3 runs to 14 residues. V lost 5 bases and J lost 6; bases outside the gene matches: 6. CDR3 protein: CASSTRDRGSEAFF. As DNA, the CDR3 is TGTGCCAGCAGTACCCGGGACAGGGGATCTGAAGCTTTCTTT.

J is TRBJ1-1 and V is TRBV30; D is undetermined. Germline V gives CDR1 GTSNPN, CDR2 SVGIG (reference sequence). V lost 4 bases to trimming and J lost 2 bases, with 11 bases between them. The CDR3 has 13 amino acids. The CDR3 loop is CAWTLHVNTEAFF. In nucleotides, the CDR3 is TGTGCCTGGACCTTACACGTTAACACTGAAGCTTTCTTT.

This clone was picked up one time. The gene calls are TRBV6-6 and TRBJ1-2; D is perhaps TRBD1 (6 bases). There are 14 residues in the CDR3. Germline V gene lookup returns CDR1 MNHNY and CDR2 SVGAGI (reference sequence). Trimming pared 6 bases from V and 4 bases from J, leaving 15 bases between. The CDR3 sequence is CASSPTGNGYGYTF. Here the CDR3 DNA reads TGTGCCAGCAGCCCGACAGGCAACGGCTATGGCTACACCTTC.

V gene TRBV7-9 combines with J gene TRBJ1-4; D is perhaps TRBD1 (5 bases). In germline, CDR1 is SEHNR, CDR2 FQNEAQ (reference sequence). The CDR3 consists of 16 residues. Deletions cut 5 bases from V and 7 bases from J, with 20 bases between. CDR3: CASSLRLSARGEKLFF. Here the CDR3 DNA reads TGTGCCAGCAGCCTACGGTTATCCGCGAGGGGTGAAAAACTGTTTTTT.

V usage is TRBV7-2 and J usage is TRBJ1-5; TRBD1 matches at 7 bases. V lost 5 bases, J lost 4 bases, and 5 bases stayed unmatched. The CDR3 is made up of 14 amino acids. Germline V gives CDR1 SGHTA, CDR2 FQGNSA. The CDR3 coding sequence is TGTGCCAGCAGCCGGACAGGCCCAAATCAGCCCCAGCATTTT. Translation gives CASSRTGPNQPQHF.

A few counts support this clone. This rearrangement joins TRBV15 to TRBJ2-1; no definite D call. Trimming took off 7 bases at V and 7 bases at J, with 20 bases between the two ends. Germline V lookup: CDR1 LNHNV, CDR2 YYDKDF (reference sequence). CDR3 length: 15 amino acids. The CDR3 DNA reads as TGTGCCACCAAAAGGGCGGATCGCGAGGCTAATGAGCAGTTCTTC. Translation: CATKRADREANEQFF.

This clone was seen a few times. The rearrangement uses TRBV5-1 and TRBJ1-1; D gene ambiguous. Trimming removed 2 bases from V and 1 base from J, with 6 bases in between. The CDR3 is made up of 13 amino acids. Germline values: CDR1 SGHRS, CDR2 YFSETQ. This CDR3 is CASSFTENTEAFF. The DNA for the CDR3 is TGCGCCAGCAGCTTCACAGAGAACACTGAAGCTTTCTTT.

V and J are TRBV18 and TRBJ2-4; D possibly uses TRBD1 or TRBD2 (5 bases each). Germline assignment: CDR1 KGHSH and CDR2 LQKENI. This CDR3 region has 14 residues. V dropped 6 bases and J dropped 1 base, with 10 bases sitting between them. As DNA, the CDR3 is TGTGCCAGCTCCGGTCGGGGCGCCAAAAACATTCAGTACTTC. Translation: CASSGRGAKNIQYF.

The chain links TRBV7-9 to TRBJ1-1, with TRBD1 matching over 8 bases. The CDR3 spans 15 residues. Germline V CDR1 and CDR2: SEHNR, FQNEAQ (reference sequence). J was trimmed by 5 bases and V by 5 bases; bases with no gene match: 10. The CDR3 sequence: CASSTSGGARTEAFF. CDR3 nucleotide sequence: TGTGCCAGCAGCACTTCAGGGGGCGCGAGGACTGAAGCTTTCTTT.

J is TRBJ1-1 and V is TRBV10-3; D uncertain. The CDR3 extends over 15 amino acids. Trimming removed 10 bases at V and 0 bases at J, with 18 bases between. Germline CDR1 and CDR2: ENHRY and SYGVKD. CDR3 residues: CATSDPGVMNTEAFF. The CDR3 DNA follows: TGTGCCACGTCGGACCCGGGCGTTATGAACACTGAAGCTTTCTTT.

The genes are TRBV5-1 and TRBJ2-5; D is uncertain. CDR1 is SGHRS and CDR2 is YFSETQ in the germline V gene. Trimming removed 4 bases from V and 5 bases from J, with 21 bases in between. The CDR3 has 16 residues. DNA of the CDR3: TGCGCCAGCAGCCCCGACATGTCAACGGTGTGGGAGACCCAGTACTTC. Translated, it gives CASSPDMSTVWETQYF.

The CDR3 sequence: CASSLQGGYGYTF. As DNA, the CDR3 is TGTGCCAGCAGCTTGCAGGGGGGCTATGGCTACACCTTC. The V call is TRBV5-4, the J call TRBJ1-2; 7 bases line up with TRBD1. The CDR3 sequence is 13 residues long. The V gene's germline CDR1 is SGHNT and CDR2 YYREEE (reference sequence). The V gene end was trimmed by 1 base and the J gene end by 4 bases; junction bases not matched to a gene: 1.

This clone was recorded only once. This chain links TRBV6-5 with TRBJ2-5; 7 positions agree with TRBD2. V dropped 8 bases and J dropped 4; count of bases not matched to a gene: 7. The germline gives CDR1 MNHEY, CDR2 SVGAGI. The CDR3 spans 13 residues. The CDR3 sequence: CASAKRGRETQYF. DNA of the CDR3: TGTGCCAGCGCTAAGCGGGGTAGAGAGACCCAGTACTTC.

This chain uses TRBV6-6 with TRBJ2-3, with TRBD2 matching 12 bases. V trimming: 8 bases; J trimming: 0 bases; junction bases outside the gene matches: 3. Germline V lookup: CDR1 MNHNY, CDR2 SVGAGI (reference sequence). The CDR3 loop spans 15 amino acids. Here the CDR3 reads CASQGLAGSTDTQYF. DNA of the CDR3: TGTGCCAGCCAAGGACTAGCGGGAAGCACAGATACGCAGTATTTT.